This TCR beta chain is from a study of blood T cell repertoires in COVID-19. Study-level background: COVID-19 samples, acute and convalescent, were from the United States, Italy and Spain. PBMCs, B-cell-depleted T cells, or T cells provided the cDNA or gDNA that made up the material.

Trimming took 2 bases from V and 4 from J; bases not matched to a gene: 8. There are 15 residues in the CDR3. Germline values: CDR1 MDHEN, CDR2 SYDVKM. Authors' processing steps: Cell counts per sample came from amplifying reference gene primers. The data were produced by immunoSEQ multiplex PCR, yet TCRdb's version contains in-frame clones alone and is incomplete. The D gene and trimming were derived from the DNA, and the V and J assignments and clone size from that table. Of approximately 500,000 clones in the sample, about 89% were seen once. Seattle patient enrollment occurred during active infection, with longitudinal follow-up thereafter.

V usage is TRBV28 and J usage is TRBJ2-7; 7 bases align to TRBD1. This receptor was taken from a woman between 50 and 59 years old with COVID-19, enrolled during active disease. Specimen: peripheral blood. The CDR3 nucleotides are TGTGCCAGCAGTTTAGGGACAGCAGCCCTGTACGAGCAGTACTTC. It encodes CASSLGTAALYEQYF.